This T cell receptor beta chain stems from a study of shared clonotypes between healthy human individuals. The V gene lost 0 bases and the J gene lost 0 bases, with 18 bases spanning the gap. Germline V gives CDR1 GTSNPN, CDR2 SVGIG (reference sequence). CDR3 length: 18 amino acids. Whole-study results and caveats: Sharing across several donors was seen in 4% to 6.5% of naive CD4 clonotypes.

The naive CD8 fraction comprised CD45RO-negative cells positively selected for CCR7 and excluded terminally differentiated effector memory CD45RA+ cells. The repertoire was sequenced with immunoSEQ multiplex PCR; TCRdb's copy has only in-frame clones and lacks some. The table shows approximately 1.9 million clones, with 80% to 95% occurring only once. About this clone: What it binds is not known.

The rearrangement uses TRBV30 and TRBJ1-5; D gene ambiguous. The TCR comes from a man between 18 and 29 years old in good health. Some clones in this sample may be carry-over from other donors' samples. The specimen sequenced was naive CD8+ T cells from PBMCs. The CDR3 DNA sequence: TGTGCCTGGAGTGTACCTCAGAGCTCCCAACTTAGCAATCAGCCCCAGCATTTT. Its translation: CAWSVPQSSQLSNQPQHF.